This T cell receptor (beta chain) originates from a study of shared clonotypes between healthy human individuals. Clones were read by immunoSEQ multiplex PCR, and TCRdb kept only the in-frame ones, dropping some. Of about 1 million clones in the sample, around 75% are singletons; the top ten hold around 1.5%. The V end was cut by 10 bases, the J end by 4 bases, with 13 bases between. Germline-derived CDR1 and CDR2 are MDHEN and SYDVKM. CDR3 length: 12 residues. The sequenced sample was memory CD4+ T cells sorted from blood. Stated subset: CD45RA-negative fraction. The V call is TRBV28, the J call TRBJ1-2; D uncertain. The receptor was isolated from a man aged 18 to 35 in good health. The CDR3 here is CATHTAFYGYTF. CDR3 DNA sequence: TGTGCCACCCATACAGCCTTCTATGGCTACACCTTC.